These 25 T cell receptor beta chains were sequenced from one sample in a study of identical twins. TCRdb redid the calling of the 5' RACE reads with MiXCR, one entry per CDR3 protein. This table holds roughly 1.6 million distinct CDR3 sequences, more than 30% found once. Sequencing was carried out using cord blood. The receptor set was obtained from a newborn girl in good health.

This clonotype has just a few counts. The rearrangement joins TRBV4-1 to TRBJ2-3; 11 nucleotides align to TRBD2. Germline V CDR1 and CDR2: MGHRA, YSYEKL. CDR3 length: 20 amino acids. With 4 bases clipped from V and 0 bases from J, the junction kept 15 bases outside the gene matches. The CDR3 is CASSRFWIAGGGTSTDTQYF. The CDR3 DNA sequence: TGCGCCAGCAGCCGCTTTTGGATAGCGGGAGGGGGGACTAGCACAGATACGCAGTATTTT.

The chain has TRBV14 and TRBJ2-3, with D maybe TRBD1 (5 bases). The CDR3 sequence is 16 residues long. Trimming removed 0 bases at V and 6 bases at J, with 16 bases between. Germline values: CDR1 SGHDN, CDR2 FVKESK. CDR3 in DNA: TGTGCCAGCAGCCAAGACCTGACAGTCTTCTCGGATACGCAGTATTTT. This translates into CASSQDLTVFSDTQYF.

This clonotype was seen only a few times. The V and J genes are TRBV4-1 and TRBJ2-1; D perhaps matches TRBD1 (6 bases). The germline V gene has CDR1 MGHRA and CDR2 YSYEKL. V lost 0 bases and J lost 5, with 8 bases in between. CDR3 length: 14 residues. The CDR3 sequence is CASSQEPGDNEQFF. DNA for the CDR3: TGCGCCAGCAGCCAAGAGCCAGGGGACAATGAGCAGTTCTTC.

The V gene is TRBV11-1, the J gene TRBJ2-3; TRBD2 might be the D (6 bases). Germline V CDR1 and CDR2: SGHAT, FQDESV (reference sequence). Trimming pared 5 bases from V and 2 bases from J, leaving 14 bases between. This CDR3 region has 15 residues. DNA of the CDR3: TGTGCCAGCAGCCCCAAGCGGGCCGTCACAGATACGCAGTATTTT. It is translated as CASSPKRAVTDTQYF.

This chain connects TRBV6-6 to TRBJ2-7; D is uncertain. The CDR3 covers 16 residues. V was clipped by 0 bases and J by 0 bases, with 12 bases between them. CDR1 is MNHNY and CDR2 is SVGAGI in the germline V gene (reference sequence). This CDR3 is CASSYSGKKLSYEQYF. DNA of the CDR3: TGTGCCAGCAGTTACTCGGGGAAAAAGCTCTCCTACGAGCAGTACTTC.

The CDR3 DNA reads as TGTGCCAGCAGCTTAGCGGCGATTACCTACAATGAGCAGTACTTC. As protein: CASSLAAITYNEQYF. The genes are TRBV7-2 and TRBJ2-1; D uncertain. The J call may be incorrect, as the DNA end agrees better with TRBJ2-7. CDR3 length: 15 residues. Germline V gene sequence: CDR1 SGHTA, CDR2 FQGNSA.

V is TRBV6-1 and J is TRBJ2-1; 11 bases are shared with TRBD2. This CDR3 region has 16 residues. Per germline, CDR1 MNHNS and CDR2 SASEGT. V dropped 4 bases and J dropped 3; count of bases not matched to a gene: 5. The CDR3 here is CASSGRLAGYYNEQFF. CDR3 DNA sequence: TGTGCCAGCAGTGGACGACTAGCGGGGTACTACAATGAGCAGTTCTTC.

The chain carries TRBV10-3 and TRBJ2-1, with 7 bases matching TRBD1. Germline V CDR1 and CDR2: ENHRY, SYGVKD. The CDR3 spans 14 residues. J was trimmed by 6 bases and V by 7 bases; bases with no gene match: 9. CDR3 sequence reads: CAIMQGQSCNEQFF. The CDR3 DNA is TGTGCCATCATGCAGGGACAGTCTTGCAATGAGCAGTTCTTC.

This clonotype was seen only a few times. The chain uses TRBV5-1 and TRBJ2-7, with TRBD2 matching 12 bases. V lost 0 bases, J lost 5 bases, and 9 bases stayed unmatched. The CDR3 loop spans 17 amino acids. Per the germline V gene, CDR1 is SGHRS and CDR2 is YFSETQ. CDR3 DNA sequence: TGCGCCAGCAGCTTGGCCCCTAGCGGGGGGGCGAGGAACGAGCAGTACTTC. Amino acid sequence: CASSLAPSGGARNEQYF.

This clonotype has just a few counts. V and J are TRBV3-1 and TRBJ2-5, with 7 bases that match TRBD2. The CDR3 loop spans 18 amino acids. V lost 2 bases, J lost 7 bases, and 19 bases stayed unmatched. The germline V gene has CDR1 LGHDT and CDR2 YNNKEL (reference sequence). The CDR3 reads CASSQRSIQRGGIGTQYF. CDR3 nucleotide sequence: TGTGCCAGCAGCCAAAGGTCGATCCAGCGGGGCGGCATAGGGACCCAGTACTTC.

The chain couples TRBV10-3 to TRBJ2-7; D tentatively fits TRBD1 or TRBD2 (6 bases each). V was shortened by 3 bases and J by 4 bases, with 16 bases between the two germline ends. Germline V gene lookup returns CDR1 ENHRY and CDR2 SYGVKD. The CDR3 totals 15 residues. DNA for the CDR3: TGTGCCATCAGTGATAGAGGGGGGCATGGGTACGAGCAGTACTTC. Protein sequence: CAISDRGGHGYEQYF.

This clonotype has a handful of counts. The chain recombines TRBV12-3 or TRBV12-4 with TRBJ2-2, with D hard to call. V lost 6 bases, J lost 4 bases, and 6 bases lay in between. CDR3 size: 12 residues. This chain's CDR3 is CASSHRTGELFF. The CDR3 region has the DNA TGTGCCAGCAGCCATCGCACCGGGGAGCTGTTTTTT.

CDR3 bases: TGTGCCAGCAGTTTACTAGCGGGAGCCCCCCTCTACGAGCAGTACTTC. This translates into CASSLLAGAPLYEQYF. V gene TRBV27 combines with J gene TRBJ2-7, with TRBD2 matching 10 bases. V gave up 2 bases and J gave up 3 bases; unmatched junction bases: 7. In germline, CDR1 is MNHEY, CDR2 SMNVEV (reference sequence). The CDR3 totals 16 residues.

The J gene is TRBJ1-5, the V gene TRBV2, with D possibly being TRBD1 (6 bases). Deletions cut 7 bases from V and 6 bases from J, with 19 bases between. The CDR3 is 15 residues long. CDR1 and CDR2 (germline): SNHLY, FYNNEI. CDR3: CASTRDPGGGQPQHF. The CDR3 coding sequence is TGTGCCAGCACTCGGGACCCAGGAGGGGGTCAGCCCCAGCATTTT.

J is TRBJ2-5 and V is TRBV5-1, with D uncertain. Germline V gene lookup returns CDR1 SGHRS and CDR2 YFSETQ. The CDR3 is 14 amino acids. Trimming stripped 0 bases from V and 5 bases from J, with 11 bases between. CDR3 loop: CASSLASPGETQYF. The CDR3 DNA is TGCGCCAGCAGCTTGGCCTCACCCGGTGAGACCCAGTACTTC.

The J gene is TRBJ2-5, the V gene TRBV15, with 13 bases identical to TRBD2. Germline-derived CDR1 and CDR2 are LNHNV and YYDKDF (reference sequence). The length of the CDR3 is 13 residues. Trimming removed 8 bases from V and 11 bases from J; junction bases left unmatched: 8. The CDR3 DNA reads TGTGCCACCGGACTAGCGGGAGTTAATGAGCAGTACTTC. The encoded protein is CATGLAGVNEQYF.

A few counts support this clonotype. This chain connects TRBV18 to TRBJ2-1; 16 nucleotides match TRBD2. With 4 bases clipped from V and 7 bases from J, the junction kept 16 bases outside the gene matches. Looked up from germline, CDR1 is KGHSH and CDR2 is LQKENI. This CDR3 has 20 amino acids. The CDR3 nucleotides are TGTGCCAGCTCACTTAACGCCGGGACTAGCGGGGGGGCCGTAAAGAATGAGCAGTTCTTC. Translating it yields CASSLNAGTSGGAVKNEQFF.

The chain recombines TRBV11-2 with TRBJ1-2; no clear D gene. V lost 2 bases and J 0 bases, leaving 16 bases between the germline ends. The germline gives CDR1 SGHAT, CDR2 FQNNGV. There are 17 residues in the CDR3. In DNA, the CDR3 is TGTGCCAGCAGCTTAAGCGGCCAATTCTTAGCTAACTATGGCTACACCTTC. Translating it yields CASSLSGQFLANYGYTF. The variable domain in full, with the rest retrieved from reference TRBV11-2 and TRBJ1-2, is EAGVAQSPRYKIIEKRQSVAFWCNPISGHATLYWYQQILGQGPKLLIQFQNNGVVDDSQLPKDRFSAERLKGVDSTLKIQPAKLEDSAVYLCASSLSGQFLANYGYTFGSGTRLTVV.

A few counts support this clonotype. One junction end disagrees with the germline gene, perhaps due to a read error. This chain joins TRBV7-2 and TRBJ2-5; TRBD2 agrees at 7 bases. The CDR3 spans 14 residues. In germline, CDR1 is SGHTA, CDR2 FQGNSA. Here the CDR3 DNA reads TGTGCCTGCAGCCCCCGGGCGGGAGAACAGACCCAGTACTTC. This sequence encodes CACSPRAGEQTQYF.

The rearrangement joins TRBV20-1 to TRBJ2-1; D gene ambiguous. The CDR3 sequence is 13 residues long. Trimming took off 3 bases at V and 10 bases at J, with 16 bases between the two ends. Germline loops: CDR1 DFQATT, CDR2 SNEGSKA (reference sequence). The chain's CDR3 is CSARPQVRLEQFF. CDR3 DNA: TGCAGTGCTAGGCCACAAGTGCGTTTGGAGCAGTTCTTC.

Concerning this clonotype: This may be a read error: a much more frequent sequence differs by one nucleotide. V usage is TRBV9 and J usage is TRBJ2-3; no clear D. Per germline, CDR1 SGDLS and CDR2 YYNGEE. The CDR3 runs 14 residues. CDR3 coding DNA: TGTGCCTGCAGCGTAGGGCCTAGCACAGATACGCAGTATTTT. This sequence encodes CACSVGPSTDTQYF.

The gene calls are TRBV11-2 and TRBJ2-1; D might be TRBD1 (6 bases). V was clipped by 1 base and J by 7 bases, with 11 bases between them. The CDR3 runs 14 residues. Germline CDR1 SGHAT, CDR2 FQNNGV. The CDR3 bases are TGTGCCAGCAGCTTAGTAGGGGGTTGGAATGAGCAGTTCTTC. Residues: CASSLVGGWNEQFF.

The V and J genes are TRBV10-3 and TRBJ2-3, with 8 bases matching TRBD2. In germline, CDR1 is ENHRY, CDR2 SYGVKD. The CDR3 runs to 16 residues. Trimming cost V 2 bases and J 4 bases; bases outside gene matches: 8. In DNA form, the CDR3 reads TGTGCCATCAGTGAGATCAGGACTAGCAGCGCAGATACGCAGTATTTT. Translation gives CAISEIRTSSADTQYF.

The rearrangement links TRBV10-3 to TRBJ2-5, with 9 positions matching TRBD1. Germline CDR1 is ENHRY and CDR2 is SYGVKD. The ends lost 10 bases at V and 3 bases at J; junction bases unmatched: 6. This CDR3 comprises 13 residues. CDR3 sequence reads: CATKGQGKETQYF. Here the CDR3 DNA reads TGTGCCACCAAGGGACAGGGAAAAGAGACCCAGTACTTC.

This clonotype came up a few times. CDR3 coding DNA: TGTGCCAGCAGCAAGGCCATGAACACTGAAGCTTTCTTT. Residues: CASSKAMNTEAFF. The chain uses TRBV11-2 and TRBJ1-1, with D uncertain. The germline V and J ends were trimmed by 5 bases and 0 bases, with 7 bases remaining between them. CDR1 is SGHAT and CDR2 is FQNNGV in the germline V gene. The CDR3 has 13 residues. Complete variable domain (other parts from reference TRBV11-2 and TRBJ1-1): EAGVAQSPRYKIIEKRQSVAFWCNPISGHATLYWYQQILGQGPKLLIQFQNNGVVDDSQLPKDRFSAERLKGVDSTLKIQPAKLEDSAVYLCASSKAMNTEAFFGQGTRLTVV.